The source of this T cell receptor (beta chain) is a study of shared clonotypes between healthy human individuals. Study at large: Three men and a couple of women, aged 18 to 49, were donors. There were three CD4 naive, three CD4 memory, two CD8 naive and one CD8 memory plates per donor. Study-level points and caveats: The expectation was that sequencing depth would affect clonotype sharing among donors.

V dropped 5 bases and J dropped 0 bases, with 8 bases sitting between them. The CDR3 is 14 residues long. CDR1 MNHNS and CDR2 SASEGT come from the germline V gene. The table lists this clone with a count of one. Antigen unknown. Clones were read by immunoSEQ multiplex PCR, and TCRdb kept only the in-frame ones, dropping some. The sample holds around 2.5 million clones, under 95% seen once. V and J are TRBV6-1 and TRBJ1-3, with D uncertain. The TCR was taken from a man aged 18 to 29 in good health. Some clones in this sample may be carry-over from other donors' samples. Sequencing was done on a sample of naive CD4+ T cells from PBMCs. Sample subset: CD45RA+ positively selected. This CDR3 reads CASSPKGSGNTIYF. CDR3 sequence (DNA): TGTGCCAGCAGTCCCAAGGGCTCTGGAAACACCATATATTTT.